This T cell receptor beta chain was identified in a study of T cell responses to AZD1222 COVID-19 vaccine. The germline gives CDR1 MNHEY, CDR2 SVGEGT. This CDR3 comprises 15 residues. V gave up 4 bases and J gave up 5 bases; unmatched junction bases: 9. General observations from the study: Following two doses of AZD1222, Spike-specific TCR breadth and depth rose. Most donors were white British and more were female, and clonal diversity was possibly underestimated. Across spike, vaccine-associated CD4 TCRs were found, dominant at 160-218 and 743-854. Unmutated variant regions reportedly attract nearly half of all spike-specific TCRs.

Generated by immunoSEQ multiplex PCR, the TCRdb table keeps only in-frame clones and is missing some. The table shows about 180,000 clones, with over 80% occurring only once. Remarks on this clone: Its matching antigen is unknown.

This chain links TRBV6-2 or TRBV6-3 with TRBJ2-5; the match to TRBD2 covers 8 bases. Sequences were derived from peripheral blood, sampled 28 days after the second dose of the MenACWY control vaccine. This receptor was obtained from an adult who received the MenACWY meningococcal vaccine as a control. Here the CDR3 DNA reads TGTGCCAGCAGTTCCGGACTAGCTTTCTGGGAGACCCAGTACTTC. Translating gives CASSSGLAFWETQYF.